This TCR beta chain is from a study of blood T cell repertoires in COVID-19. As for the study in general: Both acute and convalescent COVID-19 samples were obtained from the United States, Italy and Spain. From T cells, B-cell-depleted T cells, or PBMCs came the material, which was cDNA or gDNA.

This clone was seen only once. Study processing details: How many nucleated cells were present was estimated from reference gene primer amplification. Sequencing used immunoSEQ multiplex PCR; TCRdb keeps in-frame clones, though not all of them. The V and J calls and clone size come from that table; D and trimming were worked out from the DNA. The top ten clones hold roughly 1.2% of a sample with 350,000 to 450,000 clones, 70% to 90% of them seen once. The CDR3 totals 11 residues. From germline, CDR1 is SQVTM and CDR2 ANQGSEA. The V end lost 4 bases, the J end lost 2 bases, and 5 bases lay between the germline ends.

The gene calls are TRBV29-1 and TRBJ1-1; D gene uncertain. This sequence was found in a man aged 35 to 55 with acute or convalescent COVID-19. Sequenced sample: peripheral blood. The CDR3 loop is CSVVGNTEAFF. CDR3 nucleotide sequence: TGCAGCGTTGTGGGCAACACTGAAGCTTTCTTT.